This TCR beta chain was sequenced during a study of blood T cell repertoires in COVID-19. Sequencing was performed with immunoSEQ multiplex PCR; in TCRdb, only in-frame clones are kept and a portion is missing. The sample holds 300,000 or so clones, about 88% seen once. The length of the CDR3 is 12 residues. V was shortened by 10 bases and J by 9 bases, with 16 bases between the two germline ends. From germline, CDR1 is ENHRY and CDR2 SYGVKD. The sequence derives from a man in his 60s who had recovered from COVID-19. The sequenced sample was PBMCs or T cells enriched from blood (not recorded which). The V and J genes are TRBV10-3 and TRBJ1-5, with D possibly being TRBD1 (5 bases). CDR3 loop: CATGESGGPQHF. CDR3 sequence (DNA): TGTGCCACCGGAGAGTCCGGGGGGCCCCAGCATTTT.